This TCR beta chain was sequenced during a study of T cells in Graves' hyperthyroidism and ophthalmopathy. This clonotype was recorded at least ten times. There were TCR beta CDR3 regions amplified from RNA transcripts. RT-PCR in the first round (using the HTBI primer set) targeted the TCR CDR3. Via MiXCR, TCRdb re-called the multiplex PCR reads, giving one row per CDR3 protein. The sample lists under 250,000 distinct CDR3 sequences; about 17% were seen once. The specimen sequenced was blood. The clonotype originates from a woman between 50 and 59 years old with Graves' hyperthyroidism.

CDR3: CASSLILDVQETQYF. CDR3 nucleotide sequence: TGTGCCAGCAGCTTAATTTTGGACGTCCAAGAGACCCAGTACTTC. The chain uses TRBV11-3 and TRBJ2-5, with no clear D. This CDR3 spans 15 amino acids. CDR1 SGHNT and CDR2 YENEEA come from the germline V gene. V gave up 2 bases and J gave up 1 base, with 11 bases separating them.